This TCR beta chain was identified in a study of blood T cell repertoires in COVID-19. On the study more broadly: Samples came from the United States, Italy and Spain, spanning acute and convalescent COVID-19.

This CDR3 spans 18 amino acids. The J segment lost 0 bases and the V segment lost 4 bases, leaving 5 bases of the junction unmatched. In germline, CDR1 is SGHTA, CDR2 FQGTGA. Sequenced by immunoSEQ multiplex PCR; TCRdb stores in-frame clones only, minus some. The table lists some 160,000 clones, roughly 90% of them singletons. The specimen was peripheral blood. The receptor's source is a man in his late teens or twenties with COVID-19, enrolled during active disease. The J gene is TRBJ2-6, the V gene TRBV7-3; 11 positions agree with TRBD2. The CDR3 region has the DNA TGTGCCAGCAGCTATTTAGCGGGAGGGTTCTCTGGGGCCAACGTCCTGACTTTC. It specifies CASSYLAGGFSGANVLTF.